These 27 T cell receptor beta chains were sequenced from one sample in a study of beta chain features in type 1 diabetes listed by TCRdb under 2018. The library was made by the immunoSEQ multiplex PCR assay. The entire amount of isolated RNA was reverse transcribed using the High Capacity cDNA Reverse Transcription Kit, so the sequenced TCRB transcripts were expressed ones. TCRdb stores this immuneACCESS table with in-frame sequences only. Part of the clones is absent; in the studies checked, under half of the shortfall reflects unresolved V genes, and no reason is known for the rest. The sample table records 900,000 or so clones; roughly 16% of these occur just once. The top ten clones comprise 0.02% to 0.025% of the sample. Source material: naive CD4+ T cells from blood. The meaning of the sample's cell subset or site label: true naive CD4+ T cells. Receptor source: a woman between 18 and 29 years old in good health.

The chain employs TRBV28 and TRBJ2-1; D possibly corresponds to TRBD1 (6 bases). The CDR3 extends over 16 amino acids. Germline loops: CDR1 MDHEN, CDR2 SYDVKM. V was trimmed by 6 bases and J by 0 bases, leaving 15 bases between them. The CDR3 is CASRDRPPSSYNEQFF. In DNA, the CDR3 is TGTGCCAGCAGGGACAGACCCCCGAGCTCCTACAATGAGCAGTTCTTC.

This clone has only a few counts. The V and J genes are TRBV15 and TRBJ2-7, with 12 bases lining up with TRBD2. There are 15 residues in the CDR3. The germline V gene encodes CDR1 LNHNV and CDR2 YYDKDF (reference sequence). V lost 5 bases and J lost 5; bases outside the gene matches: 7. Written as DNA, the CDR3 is TGTGCCACCAGCCGAACTAGCGGGAGGCCCAACGAGCAGTACTTC. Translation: CATSRTSGRPNEQYF.

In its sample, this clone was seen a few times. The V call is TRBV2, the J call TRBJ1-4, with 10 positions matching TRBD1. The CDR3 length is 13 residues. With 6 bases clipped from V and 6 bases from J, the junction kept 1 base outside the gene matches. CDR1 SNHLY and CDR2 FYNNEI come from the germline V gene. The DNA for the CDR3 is TGTGCCAGCAGGGGGACAGGGGATGAAAAACTGTTTTTT. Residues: CASRGTGDEKLFF.

The CDR3 here is CASSLASGYGYTF. The CDR3 coding sequence is TGTGCCAGCAGCTTAGCTTCGGGCTATGGCTACACCTTC. The chain is built from TRBV7-9 and TRBJ1-2, with D hard to call. CDR1 and CDR2 (germline): SEHNR, FQNEAQ (reference sequence). This CDR3 comprises 13 residues. Trimming pared 0 bases from V and 4 bases from J, leaving 6 bases between.

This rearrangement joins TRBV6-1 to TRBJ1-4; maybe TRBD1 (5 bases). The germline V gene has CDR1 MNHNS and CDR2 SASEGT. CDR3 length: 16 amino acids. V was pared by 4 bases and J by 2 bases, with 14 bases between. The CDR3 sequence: CASSALGTWTNEKLFF. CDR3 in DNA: TGTGCCAGCAGTGCACTCGGGACCTGGACTAATGAAAAACTGTTTTTT.

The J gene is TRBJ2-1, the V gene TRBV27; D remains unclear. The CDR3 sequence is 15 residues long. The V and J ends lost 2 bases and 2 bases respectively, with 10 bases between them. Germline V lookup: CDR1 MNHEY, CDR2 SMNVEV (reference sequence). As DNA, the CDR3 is TGTGCCAGCAGTTTACTAGTCTCCACCTACAATGAGCAGTTCTTC. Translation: CASSLLVSTYNEQFF.

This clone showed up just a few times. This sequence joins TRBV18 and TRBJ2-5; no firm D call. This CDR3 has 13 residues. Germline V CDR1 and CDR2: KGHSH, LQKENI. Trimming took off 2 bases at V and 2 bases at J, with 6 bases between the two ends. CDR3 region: CASSPMGQETQYF. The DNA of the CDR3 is TGTGCCAGCTCACCAATGGGACAAGAGACCCAGTACTTC.

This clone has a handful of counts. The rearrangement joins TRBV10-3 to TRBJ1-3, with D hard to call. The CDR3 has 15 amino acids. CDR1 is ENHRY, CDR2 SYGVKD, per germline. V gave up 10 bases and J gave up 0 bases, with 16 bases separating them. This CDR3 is CANGSPDVSGNTIYF. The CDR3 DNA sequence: TGTGCCAACGGCTCACCGGACGTCTCTGGAAACACCATATATTTT.

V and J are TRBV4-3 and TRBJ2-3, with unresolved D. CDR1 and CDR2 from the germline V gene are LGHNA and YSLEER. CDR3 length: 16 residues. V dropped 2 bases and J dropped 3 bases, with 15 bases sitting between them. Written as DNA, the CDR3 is TGCGCCAGCAGCCAATTGACCAGGCCCAGTACAGATACGCAGTATTTT. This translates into CASSQLTRPSTDTQYF.

CDR3 sequence: CASSPLGTWYGYTF. CDR3 nucleotides: TGTGCCAGTAGTCCTCTCGGGACGTGGTATGGCTACACCTTC. The chain combines TRBV19 with TRBJ1-2, with D maybe TRBD1 (5 bases). The CDR3 extends over 14 amino acids. Trimming left V 5 bases short and J 5 bases short, with 15 bases between. Per germline, CDR1 LNHDA and CDR2 SQIVND (reference sequence).

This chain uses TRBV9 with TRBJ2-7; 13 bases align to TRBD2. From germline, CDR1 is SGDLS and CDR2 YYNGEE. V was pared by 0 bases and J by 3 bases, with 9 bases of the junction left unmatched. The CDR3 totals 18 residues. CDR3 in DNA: TGTGCCAGCAGCGTAGCTCCCGACGGGACTAGCGGGATCTACGAGCAGTACTTC. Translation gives CASSVAPDGTSGIYEQYF.

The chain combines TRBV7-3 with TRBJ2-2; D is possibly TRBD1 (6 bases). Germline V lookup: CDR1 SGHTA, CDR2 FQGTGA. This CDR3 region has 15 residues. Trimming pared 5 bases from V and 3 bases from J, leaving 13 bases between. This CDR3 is CASSTGSRDTGELFF. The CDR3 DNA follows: TGTGCCAGCAGCACAGGGTCCCGCGACACCGGGGAGCTGTTTTTT.

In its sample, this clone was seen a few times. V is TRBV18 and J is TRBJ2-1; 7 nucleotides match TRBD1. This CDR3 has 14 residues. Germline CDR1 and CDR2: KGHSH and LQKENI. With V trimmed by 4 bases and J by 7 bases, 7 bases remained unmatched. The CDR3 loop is CASSQGAPGNEQFF. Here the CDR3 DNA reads TGTGCCAGCTCACAGGGGGCTCCTGGTAATGAGCAGTTCTTC.

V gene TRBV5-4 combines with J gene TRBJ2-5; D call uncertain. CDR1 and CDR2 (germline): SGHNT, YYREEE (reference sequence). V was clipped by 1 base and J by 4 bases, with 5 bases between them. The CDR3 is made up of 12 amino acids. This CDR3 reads CASSLNRETQYF. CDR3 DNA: TGTGCCAGCAGCTTGAATCGAGAGACCCAGTACTTC.

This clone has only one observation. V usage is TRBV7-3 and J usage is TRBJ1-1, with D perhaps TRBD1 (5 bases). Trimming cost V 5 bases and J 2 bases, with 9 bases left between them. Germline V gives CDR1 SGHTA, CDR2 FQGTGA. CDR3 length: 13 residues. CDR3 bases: TGTGCCAGCAGCCAGGGTGTAAACACTGAAGCTTTCTTT. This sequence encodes CASSQGVNTEAFF.

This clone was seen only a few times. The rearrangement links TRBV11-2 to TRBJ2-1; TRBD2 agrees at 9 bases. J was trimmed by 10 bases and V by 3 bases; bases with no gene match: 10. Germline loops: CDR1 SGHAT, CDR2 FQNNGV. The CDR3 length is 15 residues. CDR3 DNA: TGTGCCAGCAGCTTTGCGGCTAGCGGGACCCGGGAGCAGTTCTTC. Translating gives CASSFAASGTREQFF.

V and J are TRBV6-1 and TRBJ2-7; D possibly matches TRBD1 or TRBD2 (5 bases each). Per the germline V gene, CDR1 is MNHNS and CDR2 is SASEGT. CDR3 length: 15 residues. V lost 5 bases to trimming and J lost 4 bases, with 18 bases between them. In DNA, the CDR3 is TGTGCCAGCAGTCGACTTTGGGGAGAGGGGTACGAGCAGTACTTC. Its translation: CASSRLWGEGYEQYF.

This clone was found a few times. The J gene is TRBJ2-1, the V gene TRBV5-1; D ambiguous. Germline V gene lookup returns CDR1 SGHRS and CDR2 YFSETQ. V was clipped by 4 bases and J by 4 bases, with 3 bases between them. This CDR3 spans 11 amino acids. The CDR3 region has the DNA TGCGCCAGCAGCCAATACAATGAGCAGTTCTTC. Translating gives CASSQYNEQFF.

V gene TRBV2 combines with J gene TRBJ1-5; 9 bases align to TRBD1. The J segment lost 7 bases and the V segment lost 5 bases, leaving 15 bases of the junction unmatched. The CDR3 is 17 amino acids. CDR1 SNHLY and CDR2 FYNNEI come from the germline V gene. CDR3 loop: CASSTGGTITEDQPQHF. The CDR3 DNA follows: TGTGCCAGCAGTACAGGGGGCACGATTACCGAGGACCAGCCCCAGCATTTT.

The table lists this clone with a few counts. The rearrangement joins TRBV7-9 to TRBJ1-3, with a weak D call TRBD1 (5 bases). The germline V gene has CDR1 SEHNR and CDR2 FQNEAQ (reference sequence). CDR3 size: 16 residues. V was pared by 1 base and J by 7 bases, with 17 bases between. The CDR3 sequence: CASSLDPGGASNTIYF. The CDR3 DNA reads TGTGCCAGCAGCTTAGACCCCGGCGGGGCTAGTAACACCATATATTTT.

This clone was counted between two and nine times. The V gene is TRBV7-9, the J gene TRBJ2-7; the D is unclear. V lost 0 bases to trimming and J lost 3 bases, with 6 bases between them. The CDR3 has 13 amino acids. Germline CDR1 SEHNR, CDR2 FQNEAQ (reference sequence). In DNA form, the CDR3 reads TGTGCCAGCAGCTTAGCCGAATTCTACGAGCAGTACTTC. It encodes CASSLAEFYEQYF.

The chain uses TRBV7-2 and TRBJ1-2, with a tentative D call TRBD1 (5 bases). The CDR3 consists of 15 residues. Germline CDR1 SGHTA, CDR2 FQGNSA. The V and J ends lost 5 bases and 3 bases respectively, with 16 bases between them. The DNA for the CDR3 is TGTGCCAGCAGCAAATCGACAGTGACTGACTATGGCTACACCTTC. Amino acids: CASSKSTVTDYGYTF.

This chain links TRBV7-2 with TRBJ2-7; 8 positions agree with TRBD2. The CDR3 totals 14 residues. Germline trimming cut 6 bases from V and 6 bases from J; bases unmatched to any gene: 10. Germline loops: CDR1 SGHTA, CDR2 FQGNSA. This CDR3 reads CASRSRAGVPEQYF. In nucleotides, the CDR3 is TGTGCCAGCAGGTCCAGAGCGGGAGTTCCCGAGCAGTACTTC.

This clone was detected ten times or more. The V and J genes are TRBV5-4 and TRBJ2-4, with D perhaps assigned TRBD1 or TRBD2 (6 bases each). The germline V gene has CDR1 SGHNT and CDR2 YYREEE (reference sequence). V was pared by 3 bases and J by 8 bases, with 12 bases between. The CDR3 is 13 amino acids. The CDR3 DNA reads TGTGCCAGCAGCTCCGGGGGCGGTGACATTCAGTACTTC. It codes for CASSSGGGDIQYF.

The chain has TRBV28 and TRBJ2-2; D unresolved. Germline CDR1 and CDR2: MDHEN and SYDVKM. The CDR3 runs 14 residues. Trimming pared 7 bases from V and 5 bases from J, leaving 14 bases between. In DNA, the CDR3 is TGTGCCAGCATAGCCCCAGAGCATACCGGGGAGCTGTTTTTT. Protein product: CASIAPEHTGELFF.

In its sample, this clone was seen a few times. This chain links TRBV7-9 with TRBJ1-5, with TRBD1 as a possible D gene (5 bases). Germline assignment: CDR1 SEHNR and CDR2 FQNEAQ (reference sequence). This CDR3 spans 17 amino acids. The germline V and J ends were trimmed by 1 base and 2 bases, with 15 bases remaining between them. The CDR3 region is CASSLVGGVMGNQPQHF. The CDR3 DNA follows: TGTGCCAGCAGCTTAGTTGGAGGGGTGATGGGCAATCAGCCCCAGCATTTT.

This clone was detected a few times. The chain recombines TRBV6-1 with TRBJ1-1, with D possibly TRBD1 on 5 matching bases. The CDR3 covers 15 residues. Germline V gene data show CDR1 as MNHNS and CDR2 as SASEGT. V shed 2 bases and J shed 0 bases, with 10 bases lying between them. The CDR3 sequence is CASSERSGLNTEAFF. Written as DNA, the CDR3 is TGTGCCAGCAGTGAAAGGTCAGGGCTGAACACTGAAGCTTTCTTT.